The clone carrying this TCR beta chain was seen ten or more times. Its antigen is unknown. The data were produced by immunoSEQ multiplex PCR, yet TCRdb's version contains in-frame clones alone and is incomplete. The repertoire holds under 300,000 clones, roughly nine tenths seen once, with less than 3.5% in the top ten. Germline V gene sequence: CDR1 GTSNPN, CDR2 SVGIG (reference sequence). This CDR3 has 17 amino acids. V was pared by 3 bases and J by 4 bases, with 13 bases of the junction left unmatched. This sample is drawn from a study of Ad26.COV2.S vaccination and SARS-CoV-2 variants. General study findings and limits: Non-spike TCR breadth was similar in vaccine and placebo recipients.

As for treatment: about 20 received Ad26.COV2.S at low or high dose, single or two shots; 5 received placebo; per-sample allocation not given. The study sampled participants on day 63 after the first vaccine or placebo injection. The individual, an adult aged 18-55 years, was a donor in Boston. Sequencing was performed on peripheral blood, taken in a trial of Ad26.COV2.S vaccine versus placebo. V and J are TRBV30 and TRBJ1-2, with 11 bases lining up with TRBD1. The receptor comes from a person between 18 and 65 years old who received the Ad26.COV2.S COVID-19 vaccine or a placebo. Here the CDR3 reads CAWSGPGQGAYGYGYTF. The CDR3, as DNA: TGTGCCTGGAGCGGACCTGGACAGGGGGCTTACGGCTATGGCTACACCTTC.